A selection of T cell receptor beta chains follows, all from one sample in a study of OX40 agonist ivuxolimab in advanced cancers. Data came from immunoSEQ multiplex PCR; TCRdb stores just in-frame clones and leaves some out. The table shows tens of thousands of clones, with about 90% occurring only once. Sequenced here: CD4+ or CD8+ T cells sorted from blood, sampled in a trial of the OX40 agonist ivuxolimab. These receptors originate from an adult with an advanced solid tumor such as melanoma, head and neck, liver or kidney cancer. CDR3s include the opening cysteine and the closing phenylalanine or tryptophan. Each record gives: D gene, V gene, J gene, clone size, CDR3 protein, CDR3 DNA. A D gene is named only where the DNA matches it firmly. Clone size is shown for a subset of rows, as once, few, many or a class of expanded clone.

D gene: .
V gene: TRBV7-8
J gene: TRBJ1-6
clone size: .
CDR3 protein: CASSPRGLSTSDNSPLHF
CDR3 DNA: TGTGCCAGCAGCCCCCGCGGGCTCTCAACTTCCGATAATTCACCCCTCCACTTT

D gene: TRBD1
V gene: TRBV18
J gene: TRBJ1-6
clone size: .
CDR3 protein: CASSPQGQGTPLHF
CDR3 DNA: TGTGCCAGCTCACCACAGGGACAGGGAACACCCCTCCACTTT

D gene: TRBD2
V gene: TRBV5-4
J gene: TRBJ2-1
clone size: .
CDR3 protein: CALNVNAGGGDNEQFF
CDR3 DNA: TGTGCCCTGAATGTTAATGCGGGAGGCGGGGACAATGAGCAGTTCTTC

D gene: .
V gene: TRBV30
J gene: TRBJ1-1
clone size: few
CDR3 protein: CAWYPWGKNTEAFF
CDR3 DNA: TGTGCCTGGTACCCATGGGGGAAGAACACTGAAGCTTTCTTT

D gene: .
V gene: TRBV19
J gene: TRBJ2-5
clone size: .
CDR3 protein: CASSIDLIRRGGFQETQYF
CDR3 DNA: TGTGCCAGTAGTATAGATCTAATCCGAAGGGGAGGATTCCAAGAGACCCAGTACTTC

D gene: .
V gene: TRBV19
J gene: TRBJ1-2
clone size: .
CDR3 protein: CASSFGSSGGYGYTF
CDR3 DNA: TGTGCCAGTAGTTTCGGGTCCTCCGGTGGGTATGGCTACACCTTC

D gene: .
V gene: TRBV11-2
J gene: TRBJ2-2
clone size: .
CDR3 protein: CASSLGLTDTGELFF
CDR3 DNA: TGTGCCAGCAGCTTAGGGCTCACGGACACCGGGGAGCTGTTTTTT

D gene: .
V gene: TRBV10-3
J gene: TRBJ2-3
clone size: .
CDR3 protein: CAISSGTDTQYF
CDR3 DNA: TGTGCCATCAGTTCAGGGACAGATACGCAGTATTTT

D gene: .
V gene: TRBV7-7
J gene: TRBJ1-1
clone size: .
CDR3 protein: CASSAQPNTEAFF
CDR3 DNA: TGTGCCAGCTCTGCACAGCCGAACACTGAAGCTTTCTTT

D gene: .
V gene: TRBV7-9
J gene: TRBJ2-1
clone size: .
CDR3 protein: CASSLGRTGRDEQFF
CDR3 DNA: TGTGCCAGCAGCTTAGGCCGGACAGGGAGGGATGAGCAGTTCTTC

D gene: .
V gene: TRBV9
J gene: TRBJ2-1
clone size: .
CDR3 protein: CASSVRDLSGNEQFF
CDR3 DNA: TGTGCCAGCAGCGTAAGGGACCTAAGCGGCAATGAGCAGTTCTTC

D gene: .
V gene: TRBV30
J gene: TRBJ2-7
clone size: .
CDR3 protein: CAWSVLGGREQYF
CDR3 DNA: TGTGCCTGGAGTGTACTTGGCGGGCGGGAGCAGTACTTC

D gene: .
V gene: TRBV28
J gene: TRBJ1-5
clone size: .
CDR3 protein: CASKQPSSNQPQHF
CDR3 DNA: TGTGCCAGTAAACAGCCAAGTAGCAATCAGCCCCAGCATTTT

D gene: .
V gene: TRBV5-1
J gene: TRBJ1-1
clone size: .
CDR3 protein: CASSLGTVSSNTEAFF
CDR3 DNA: TGCGCCAGCAGCTTGGGGACAGTTTCCTCGAACACTGAAGCTTTCTTT

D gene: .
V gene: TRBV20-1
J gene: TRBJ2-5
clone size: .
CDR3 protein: CSVGRETQYF
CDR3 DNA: TGCAGTGTGGGTAGGGAGACCCAGTACTTC

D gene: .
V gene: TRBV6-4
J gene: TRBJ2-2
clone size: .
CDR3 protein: CASSAEQINTGELFF
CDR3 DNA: TGTGCCAGCAGTGCGGAACAGATAAACACCGGGGAGCTGTTTTTT

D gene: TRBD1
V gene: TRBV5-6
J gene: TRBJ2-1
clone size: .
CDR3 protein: CASSRNNPGQGSYNEQFF
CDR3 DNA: TGTGCCAGCAGCCGAAACAACCCGGGACAGGGTTCTTACAATGAGCAGTTCTTC

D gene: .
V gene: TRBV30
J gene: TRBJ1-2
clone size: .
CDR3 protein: CAWSAGATNYGYTF
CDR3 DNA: TGTGCCTGGAGTGCGGGGGCGACGAACTATGGCTACACCTTC

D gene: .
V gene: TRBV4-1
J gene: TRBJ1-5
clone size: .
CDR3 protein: CASSQEEGEPQHF
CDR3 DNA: TGCGCCAGCAGCCAAGAAGAGGGGGAGCCCCAGCATTTT

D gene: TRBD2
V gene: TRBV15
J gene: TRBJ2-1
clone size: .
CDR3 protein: CATRPGLAGHSSYNEQFF
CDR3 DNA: TGTGCCACCAGGCCGGGACTAGCGGGTCATAGCTCCTACAATGAGCAGTTCTTC

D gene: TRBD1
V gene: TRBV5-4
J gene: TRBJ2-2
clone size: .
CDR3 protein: CASSLQGASLTGELFF
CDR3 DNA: TGTGCCAGCAGCTTACAGGGGGCGTCGCTTACCGGGGAGCTGTTTTTT

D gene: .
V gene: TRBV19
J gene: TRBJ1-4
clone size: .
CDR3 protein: CASSIRARLRTNEKLFF
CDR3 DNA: TGTGCCAGTAGTATTAGAGCGAGGCTGAGGACTAATGAAAAACTGTTTTTT

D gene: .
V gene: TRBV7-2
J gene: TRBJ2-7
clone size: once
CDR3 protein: CASSSASYEQYF
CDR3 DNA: TGTGCCAGCAGCTCGGCCTCCTACGAGCAGTACTTC

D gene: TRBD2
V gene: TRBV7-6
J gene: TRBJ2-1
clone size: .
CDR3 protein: CASSKLAGEGNEQFF
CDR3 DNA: TGTGCCAGCAGCAAACTAGCGGGAGAGGGCAATGAGCAGTTCTTC

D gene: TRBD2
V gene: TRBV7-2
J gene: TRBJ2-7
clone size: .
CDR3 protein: CASSAGLAGGGSSYEQYF
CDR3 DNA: TGTGCCAGCAGCGCGGGACTAGCGGGAGGGGGGAGTTCCTACGAGCAGTACTTC

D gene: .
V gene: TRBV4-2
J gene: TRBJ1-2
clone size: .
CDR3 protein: CASSQGDATNILYGYTF
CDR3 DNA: TGTGCCAGCAGCCAAGGGGACGCCACCAATATTCTCTATGGCTACACCTTC

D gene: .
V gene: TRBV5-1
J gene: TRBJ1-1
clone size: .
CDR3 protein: CASSLERIGGTEAFF
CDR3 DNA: TGCGCCAGCAGCTTGGAAAGGATAGGAGGCACTGAAGCTTTCTTT

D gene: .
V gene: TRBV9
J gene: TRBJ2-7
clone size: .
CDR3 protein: CASSGGPRAYEQYF
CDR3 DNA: TGTGCCAGCAGCGGGGGACCGAGGGCCTACGAGCAGTACTTC

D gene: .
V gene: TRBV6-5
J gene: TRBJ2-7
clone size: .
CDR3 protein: CASSYSHEQYF
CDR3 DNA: TGTGCCAGCAGTTACTCGCACGAGCAGTACTTC